This T cell receptor (beta chain) appears in the sequencing data of a study of T cell changes during pregnancy in multiple sclerosis. This CDR3 comprises 13 residues. CDR1 is KGHSH, CDR2 LQKENI, per germline. Trimming took 6 bases from V and 3 from J, leaving 12 bases between them. Some clones are missing from TCRdb's copy, which holds only in-frame ones; the method was immunoSEQ multiplex PCR. The sample holds roughly 84,000 clones, 85% to 95% seen once. The source of this sequence is a female donor in good health, enrolled as a control in a pregnancy study. The source material was peripheral blood, sampled in the third trimester of pregnancy. The chain couples TRBV18 to TRBJ2-7; tentative D call: TRBD2 (6 bases). The chain's CDR3 is CASSPFGGYEQYF. In nucleotides, the CDR3 is TGTGCCAGCTCTCCCTTCGGGGGCTACGAGCAGTACTTC.